A selection of T cell receptor beta chains follows, all from one sample in a study of T cells after yellow fever vaccination. MiXCR, applied by TCRdb to the 5' RACE reads, yields one record per CDR3 protein. The sample lists approximately 31,000 distinct CDR3 sequences, about 10% occurring once. The sequencing used PBMCs, either bulk or a sorted T-cell subset (CD4+, CD8+, memory, or dextramer-sorted; not recorded which), collected roughly 15 days after the first yellow fever vaccination. The receptors here all came from a man aged 18 to 29 who received the YFV17D yellow fever vaccine. CDR3s leave out the opening cysteine and the closing phenylalanine or tryptophan. The order of the fields is V gene, J gene, CDR3 protein.

v_call: TRBV12-3/TRBV12-4; j_call: TRBJ1-2; cdr3_aa: ASSLISLANYGYT
v_call: TRBV2; j_call: TRBJ2-3; cdr3_aa: ASRATSDSTDTQY
v_call: TRBV5-1; j_call: TRBJ1-2; cdr3_aa: ASRPGNRGPFH
v_call: TRBV4-3; j_call: TRBJ2-3; cdr3_aa: ASSPVSGTSGVRGTDTQY
v_call: TRBV20-1; j_call: TRBJ1-5; cdr3_aa: SAAGSYSNQPQH
v_call: TRBV6-1; j_call: TRBJ2-7; cdr3_aa: ASTSGVNSYEQY
v_call: TRBV7-2; j_call: TRBJ2-7; cdr3_aa: ASSPARAYEQY
v_call: TRBV12-3/TRBV12-4; j_call: TRBJ2-3; cdr3_aa: ASSDQGWTQY
v_call: TRBV5-4; j_call: TRBJ1-3; cdr3_aa: ASSLAPAGGGRNTIY
v_call: TRBV6-2/TRBV6-3; j_call: TRBJ2-5; cdr3_aa: ASSSVTVGETQY
v_call: TRBV7-2; j_call: TRBJ2-7; cdr3_aa: ASSRDSMGDEQY
v_call: TRBV12-3/TRBV12-4; j_call: TRBJ2-1; cdr3_aa: ASIPGGRVYEQF
v_call: TRBV12-3/TRBV12-4; j_call: TRBJ2-5; cdr3_aa: ASSLIAREETQY
v_call: TRBV5-1; j_call: TRBJ1-5; cdr3_aa: ASSEGTANQPQH
v_call: TRBV11-2; j_call: TRBJ2-1; cdr3_aa: ASSLDQGGSGAYNEQF
v_call: TRBV20-1; j_call: TRBJ1-1; cdr3_aa: SARGFLRTEAF
v_call: TRBV7-6; j_call: TRBJ1-1; cdr3_aa: ASSLGPTTEAF
v_call: TRBV7-6; j_call: TRBJ2-7; cdr3_aa: ASSLGPSNEQY
v_call: TRBV20-1; j_call: TRBJ2-1; cdr3_aa: SARSGTSDNEQF
v_call: TRBV4-3; j_call: TRBJ2-1; cdr3_aa: ASSQGTASYNEQF
v_call: TRBV7-2; j_call: TRBJ2-1; cdr3_aa: ASGGAYNEQF
v_call: TRBV5-1; j_call: TRBJ1-2; cdr3_aa: ASSLGQGVGYT
v_call: TRBV6-2/TRBV6-3; j_call: TRBJ1-2; cdr3_aa: ASSPTGDRVIGYT
v_call: TRBV3-1; j_call: TRBJ1-5; cdr3_aa: ASSQDLGQPQH
v_call: TRBV9; j_call: TRBJ2-2; cdr3_aa: ASSVSRNTGELF
v_call: TRBV14; j_call: TRBJ2-2; cdr3_aa: ASSRPGQSIGELF
v_call: TRBV11-1; j_call: TRBJ2-1; cdr3_aa: ASSLQGRHEQF
v_call: TRBV20-1; j_call: TRBJ2-5; cdr3_aa: SARASGETQY
v_call: TRBV7-9; j_call: TRBJ1-6; cdr3_aa: ASSAGTDSSPLH
v_call: TRBV13; j_call: TRBJ2-3; cdr3_aa: ASSLAPPGRSYTDTQY
v_call: TRBV24-1; j_call: TRBJ2-5; cdr3_aa: ATSGWGEEETQY
v_call: TRBV20-1; j_call: TRBJ2-2; cdr3_aa: SASRRAVVGELF
v_call: TRBV28; j_call: TRBJ2-3; cdr3_aa: ASTPRYSSTDTQY
v_call: TRBV6-1; j_call: TRBJ1-6; cdr3_aa: ASSTRGGQGGSPLH
v_call: TRBV11-2; j_call: TRBJ1-6; cdr3_aa: ASSPSRQGLSPLH
v_call: TRBV6-5; j_call: TRBJ1-2; cdr3_aa: ASSTLEGGPYGYT
v_call: TRBV19; j_call: TRBJ1-2; cdr3_aa: ASNTRTGRDGIDYGYT
v_call: TRBV29-1; j_call: TRBJ2-5; cdr3_aa: SVEGGVETQY
v_call: TRBV3-1; j_call: TRBJ2-7; cdr3_aa: ASSPGQGPQQY
v_call: TRBV6-5; j_call: TRBJ1-2; cdr3_aa: ASSPLRMDGYT
v_call: TRBV5-1; j_call: TRBJ1-2; cdr3_aa: ASSRTPDIFRGGYGYT
v_call: TRBV6-1; j_call: TRBJ1-5; cdr3_aa: ASSKGELNQPQH
v_call: TRBV5-1; j_call: TRBJ2-1; cdr3_aa: ASSLGGSSYNEQF
v_call: TRBV12-3/TRBV12-4; j_call: TRBJ1-5; cdr3_aa: ASSFSGGDQPQH
v_call: TRBV9; j_call: TRBJ1-6; cdr3_aa: ASSAATGSSTSPLH
v_call: TRBV13; j_call: TRBJ2-1; cdr3_aa: ASSLASFVYNEQF
v_call: TRBV28; j_call: TRBJ2-4; cdr3_aa: ASSPDRENIQY
v_call: TRBV6-5; j_call: TRBJ2-1; cdr3_aa: ASSLTGTSYNEQF
v_call: TRBV7-9; j_call: TRBJ2-1; cdr3_aa: ASSGSGTGSRYEQF
v_call: TRBV5-4; j_call: TRBJ2-1; cdr3_aa: ASSFRQGNYNEQF
v_call: TRBV6-1; j_call: TRBJ2-1; cdr3_aa: ASSPGSAQGNNEQF
v_call: TRBV3-1; j_call: TRBJ2-5; cdr3_aa: ASSQDMGLAGKTQY
v_call: TRBV20-1; j_call: TRBJ1-5; cdr3_aa: SARDLPGNQPQH
v_call: TRBV18; j_call: TRBJ1-4; cdr3_aa: ASSPPSRMGSGEKLF
v_call: TRBV7-2; j_call: TRBJ1-2; cdr3_aa: ASSPTPGFSGYT
v_call: TRBV5-1; j_call: TRBJ1-5; cdr3_aa: ASSPGQSNQPQH